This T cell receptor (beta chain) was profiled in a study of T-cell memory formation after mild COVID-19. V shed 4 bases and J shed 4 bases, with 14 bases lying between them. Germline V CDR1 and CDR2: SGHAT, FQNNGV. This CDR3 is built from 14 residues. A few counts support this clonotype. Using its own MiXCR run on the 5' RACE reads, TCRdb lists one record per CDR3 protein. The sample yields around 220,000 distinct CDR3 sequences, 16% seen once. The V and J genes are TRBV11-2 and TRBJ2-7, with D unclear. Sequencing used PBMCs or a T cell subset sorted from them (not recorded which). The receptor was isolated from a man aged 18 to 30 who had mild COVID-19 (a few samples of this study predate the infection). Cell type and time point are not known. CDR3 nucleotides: TGTGCCAGCAGCTCAGGCCTCCTGGGATACGAGCAGTACGTC. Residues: CASSSGLLGYEQYV.